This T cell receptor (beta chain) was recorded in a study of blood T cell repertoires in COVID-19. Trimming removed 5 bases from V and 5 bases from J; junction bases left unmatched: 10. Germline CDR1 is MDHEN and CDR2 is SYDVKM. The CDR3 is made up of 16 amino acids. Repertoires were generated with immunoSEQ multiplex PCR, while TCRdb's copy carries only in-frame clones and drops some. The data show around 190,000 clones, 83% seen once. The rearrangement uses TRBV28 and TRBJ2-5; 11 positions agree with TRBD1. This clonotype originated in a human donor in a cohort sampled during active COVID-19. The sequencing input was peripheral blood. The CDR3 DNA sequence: TGTGCCAGCAGTATCCGGACAGGGGGCGTCCGGGAGACCCAGTACTTC. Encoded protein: CASSIRTGGVRETQYF.